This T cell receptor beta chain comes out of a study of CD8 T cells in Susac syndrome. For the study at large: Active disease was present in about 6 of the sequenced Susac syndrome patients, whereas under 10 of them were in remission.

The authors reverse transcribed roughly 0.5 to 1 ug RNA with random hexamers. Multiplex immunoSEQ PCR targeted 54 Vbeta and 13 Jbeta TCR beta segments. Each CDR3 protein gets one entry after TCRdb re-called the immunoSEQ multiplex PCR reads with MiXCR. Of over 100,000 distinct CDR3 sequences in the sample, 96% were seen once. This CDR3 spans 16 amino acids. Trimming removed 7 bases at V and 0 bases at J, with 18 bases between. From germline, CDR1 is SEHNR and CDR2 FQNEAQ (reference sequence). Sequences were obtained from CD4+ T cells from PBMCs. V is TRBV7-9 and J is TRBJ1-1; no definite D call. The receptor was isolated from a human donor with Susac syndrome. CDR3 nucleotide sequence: TGTGCCAGCACCGCTACAACCGGCCTCATGAACACTGAAGCTTTCTTT. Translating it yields CASTATTGLMNTEAFF.